The TCR beta chain described here comes from a study of neurological immune-mediated disorders. Study findings and constraints: HTLV-1-associated myelopathy led in TCR clonal expansion, while multiple sclerosis ranked lowest, below healthy controls.

As concerns this clonotype: Its antigen remains unidentified.

This CDR3 is 17 amino acids long. CDR1 and CDR2 (germline): DFQATT, SNEGSKA (reference sequence). The ends were cut back, 6 bases at V and 2 bases at J, with 25 bases in the middle. Time point meaning: longitudinal time-point 1 (baseline). Healthy controls were blood bank volunteers in Maryland, USA. The authors obtained over 180 million TCR-beta sequences from 15-18 subjects per sequencing run. TCRdb passed the 5' RACE reads through MiXCR, listing each CDR3 protein once. The table records approximately 70,000 distinct CDR3 sequences, roughly 10% of them present only once. Sequenced input: PBMCs. This clonotype was obtained from a man aged 25 to 40 in good health. The J gene is TRBJ1-1, the V gene TRBV20-1; tentatively, D is TRBD1 (5 bases). CDR3 protein: CSADGAAAGFANTEAFF. Here the CDR3 DNA reads TGCAGTGCCGATGGGGCCGCAGCAGGGTTCGCCAACACTGAAGCTTTCTTT.